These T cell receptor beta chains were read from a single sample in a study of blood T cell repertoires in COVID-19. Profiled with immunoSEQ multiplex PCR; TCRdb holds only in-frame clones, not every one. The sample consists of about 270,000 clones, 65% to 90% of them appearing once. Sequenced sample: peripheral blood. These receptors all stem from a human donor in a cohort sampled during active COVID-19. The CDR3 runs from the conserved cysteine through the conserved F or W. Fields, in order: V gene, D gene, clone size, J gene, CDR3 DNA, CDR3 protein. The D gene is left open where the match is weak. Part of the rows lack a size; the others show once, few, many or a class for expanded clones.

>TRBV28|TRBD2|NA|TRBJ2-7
TGTGCCAGCGAGCTAGCGGGAGGAAGGGAGCAGTACTTC
CASELAGGREQYF
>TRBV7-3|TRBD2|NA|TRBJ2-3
TGTGCCAGCAGCTCTATAGCGGGCCCCACAGATACGCAGTATTTT
CASSSIAGPTDTQYF
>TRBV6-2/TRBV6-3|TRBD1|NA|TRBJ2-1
TGTGCCAGCAGTACACCGGGACAGGGGAATTACAATGAGCAGTTCTTC
CASSTPGQGNYNEQFF
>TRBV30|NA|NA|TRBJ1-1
TGTGCCTGGAGTGTACGGAAGTCGGGGGGGGGTCAAGCTTTCTTT
CAWSVRKSGGGQAFF
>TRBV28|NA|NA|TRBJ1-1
TGTGCCAGCAGTTATACCAGGGGTTCTCAAGCTTTCTTT
CASSYTRGSQAFF
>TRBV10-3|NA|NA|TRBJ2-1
TGTGCCATCGGGCAGGCAGCTAACGAGCAGTTCTTC
CAIGQAANEQFF
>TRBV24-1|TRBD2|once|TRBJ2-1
TGTGCCACCAGTGATTTCGAGGCTAGCGGGACATACAATGAGCAGTTCTTC
CATSDFEASGTYNEQFF
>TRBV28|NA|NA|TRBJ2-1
TGTGCCAGCAGTTCCAATAGTGCTAGCTCCTACAATGAGCAGTTCTTC
CASSSNSASSYNEQFF
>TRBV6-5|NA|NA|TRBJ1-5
TGTGCAGCAAAGGGGGGGGATCAGCCCCAGCATTTT
CAAKGGDQPQHF
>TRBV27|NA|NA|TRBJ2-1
TGTGCCAGCAGTCCAAGGGCGGGCTACAATGAGCAGTTCTTC
CASSPRAGYNEQFF
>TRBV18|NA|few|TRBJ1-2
TGTGCCAGCTCGCAACAGTTTACAGAGGGCTACACCTTC
CASSQQFTEGYTF
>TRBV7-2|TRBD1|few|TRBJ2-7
TGTGCCAGCAGCTGGAGGACAGGGAGGTCAAACGAGCAGTACTTC
CASSWRTGRSNEQYF
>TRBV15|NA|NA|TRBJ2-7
TGTGCCACCAGCAGAGAGGTACACCGCAACGAGCAGTACTTC
CATSREVHRNEQYF
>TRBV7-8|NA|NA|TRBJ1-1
TGTGCCAGCAGCTTCGAGGGGGTCGGTGGGACTGAAGCTTTCTTT
CASSFEGVGGTEAFF